This TCR beta chain was documented in a study of T cells in Graves' hyperthyroidism and ophthalmopathy. The study's findings and limits: Stable hyperthyroidism was told apart from ophthalmopathy by a model built on 13 V-J features.

Disease duration was under 3 months in the ophthalmopathy patients, who also had a Clinical Activity Score of at least 3 and a NOSPECS grade of at least 4. Diagnosis relied on clinical symptoms, serum thyroxine and TRAb, thyroid ultrasound and orbital computed tomography. From roughly 9.2 ml of fresh peripheral blood, PBMCs were isolated. Unmatched junction bases numbered 6, after V lost 1 base and J lost 5 bases. The V gene's germline CDR1 is SGHDT and CDR2 YYEEEE. The CDR3 has 15 amino acids. Worth noting for this clonotype: Its matching antigen is unknown.

Authors of the study amplified TCR beta CDR3 regions from RNA transcripts. With the HTBI primer set, the TCR CDR3 went through a first round of RT-PCR. MiXCR, applied by TCRdb to the multiplex PCR reads, yields one record per CDR3 protein. The repertoire includes around 300,000 distinct CDR3 sequences, approximately 19% of them detected once, and less than 40% sits in the top ten. This TCR derives from a man in his fifties or sixties with Graves' ophthalmopathy. This chain connects TRBV5-6 to TRBJ2-5, with 9 bases aligning to TRBD1. Input material: blood. The CDR3 DNA sequence: TGTGCCAGCAGCTTGACAACAGGGGGCCGGGAGACCCAGTACTTC. Translating it yields CASSLTTGGRETQYF.